The text below deals with one T cell receptor beta chain. Its matching antigen is unknown. The data derive from a study of T cells in Graves' hyperthyroidism and ophthalmopathy. Amplified TCR beta CDR3 regions derived from RNA transcripts. Researchers ran a first-round RT-PCR on the TCR CDR3 using the HTBI primer set. TCRdb re-derived calls from the multiplex PCR reads in MiXCR, one entry per CDR3 protein. Among roughly 300,000 distinct CDR3 sequences listed, approximately 15% were seen once. The ends lost 1 base at V and 8 bases at J; junction bases unmatched: 9. The CDR3 is made up of 16 amino acids. The germline CDR1 and CDR2 sequences are PRHDT and FYEKMQ (reference sequence). Study results and caveats: Blood also held most thyroid clonotypes expanded beyond 0.001.

Specimen: blood. This chain uses TRBV13 with TRBJ2-1; 9 bases map to TRBD2. This receptor was identified in a woman aged 25-40 years with Graves' hyperthyroidism. Here the CDR3 reads CASSLVWREGLDEQFF. CDR3 DNA sequence: TGTGCCAGCAGCTTAGTATGGCGGGAGGGCCTCGATGAGCAGTTCTTC.